Presented here are 9 T cell receptor beta chains from one specimen sequenced in a study of vaccination and CD4 T cells after COVID-19. No antigens are known for them. Treatment indicated: approximately 10-day PBMC culture with coronavirus spike peptide pools or control peptides (ViraFEST assay). The study sequenced cultured CD4+ T cell DNA using the Oncomine TCR Beta short-read assay. TCRdb independently ran MiXCR on the PCR reads; one entry per CDR3 protein. The sample lists about 20,000 distinct CDR3 sequences; 67% were seen once. Sequencing used CD4+ T cells from blood, cultured in vitro. Source of these receptors: a human donor who had recovered from COVID-19.

The chain combines TRBV2 with TRBJ2-3, with TRBD2 matching 11 bases. V shed 6 bases, J shed 3 bases, and the junction held 2 bases outside the gene matches. Germline V lookup: CDR1 SNHLY, CDR2 FYNNEI. The CDR3 has 14 amino acids. CDR3 residues: CASRRTSGTDTQYF. For the CDR3, the DNA is TGTGCCAGCAGACGGACTAGCGGGACAGATACGCAGTATTTT.

DNA for the CDR3: TGTGCCAGCAGTCCCGTGGCTAGCGACTACAATGAGCAGTTCTTC. It encodes CASSPVASDYNEQFF. This sequence joins TRBV6-4 and TRBJ2-1; possible D gene TRBD2, 6 bases. The CDR3 is 15 amino acids. Germline V gene sequence: CDR1 MRHNA, CDR2 SNTAGT. Deletions cut 5 bases from V and 3 bases from J, with 14 bases between.

The chain uses TRBV29-1 and TRBJ2-2; D ambiguous. V was trimmed by 4 bases and J by 2 bases, leaving 11 bases between them. The CDR3 loop spans 14 amino acids. Germline CDR1 reads SQVTM; CDR2 reads ANQGSEA. CDR3 DNA: TGCAGCGTTGTCATTTGGTCTAACACCGGGGAGCTGTTTTTT. Its translation: CSVVIWSNTGELFF.

The CDR3 DNA sequence: TGCAGTGCTAGAGGAGCTAGCGGGAGGACAGATACGCAGTATTTT. This translates into CSARGASGRTDTQYF. The V and J genes are TRBV20-1 and TRBJ2-3, with 11 bases fitting TRBD2. Trimming took 1 base from V and 3 from J; bases not matched to a gene: 3. Germline V lookup: CDR1 DFQATT, CDR2 SNEGSKA (reference sequence). The CDR3 loop spans 15 amino acids.

This clonotype was recorded a few times. This sequence joins TRBV2 and TRBJ1-2; 7 bases are a match to TRBD1. V trimming: 4 bases; J trimming: 5 bases; junction bases outside the gene matches: 1. CDR3 length: 12 amino acids. From germline, CDR1 is SNHLY and CDR2 FYNNEI. The CDR3 loop is CASSGTGYGYTF. For the CDR3, the DNA is TGTGCCAGCAGTGGGACAGGTTATGGCTACACCTTC.

J is TRBJ1-1 and V is TRBV6-1, with 8 bases lining up with TRBD1. This CDR3 spans 16 amino acids. V lost 5 bases, J lost 4 bases, and 12 bases stayed unmatched. Germline V gene sequence: CDR1 MNHNS, CDR2 SASEGT. The DNA for the CDR3 is TGTGCCAGCAGTCCAAGACAGGGGATGTCGAGCACTGAAGCTTTCTTT. Protein sequence: CASSPRQGMSSTEAFF.

J is TRBJ2-7 and V is TRBV27; TRBD2 agrees at 10 bases. This CDR3 has 16 residues. Trimming cost V 6 bases and J 2 bases; bases outside gene matches: 10. Germline V gene sequence: CDR1 MNHEY, CDR2 SMNVEV (reference sequence). This CDR3 is CASRRLAGLVAYEQYF. The CDR3 nucleotides read TGTGCCAGCAGAAGACTAGCGGGCCTCGTAGCCTACGAGCAGTACTTC.

Concerning this clonotype: The junction shows a germline mismatch at one end, possibly a read error. This rearrangement joins TRBV12-3 or TRBV12-4 to TRBJ1-2, with D possibly TRBD1 on 6 matching bases. The CDR3 contains 13 residues. In DNA form, the CDR3 reads TGTACCAGCAGTTTAACCCGGCAGGGGACTCTTTACTTC. This gives the protein CTSSLTRQGTLYF.

CDR3 loop: CSAVNKKRRDTDTQYF. CDR3 nucleotides: TGCAGTGCTGTAAATAAGAAGCGGAGGGACACAGATACGCAGTATTTT. The chain combines TRBV20-1 with TRBJ2-3, with a weak D call TRBD2 (6 bases). Germline values: CDR1 DFQATT, CDR2 SNEGSKA (reference sequence). CDR3 size: 16 residues. With 5 bases removed from V and 2 bases from J, the gap between germline ends came to 20 bases.